Here is one T cell receptor beta chain with its context. Antigen unknown. This sample is part of a study of T-cell memory formation after mild COVID-19. Whole-study results and caveats: Contracting clones from day 15 to 85 showed balanced CD4/CD8; later expanders favored CD4+. Some SARS-CoV-2-responding clones were already detected in memory before infection.

Looked up from germline, CDR1 is MNHNS and CDR2 is SASEGT. Trimming removed 6 bases from V and 2 bases from J, with 8 bases in between. The CDR3 extends over 13 amino acids. TCRalpha and TCRbeta libraries used 5'RACE with constant-segment primers and UMIs. MiXCR, applied by TCRdb to the 5' RACE reads, yields one record per CDR3 protein. The sample has approximately 260,000 distinct CDR3 sequences; 15% to 20% are singletons. The genes are TRBV6-1 and TRBJ1-5; D unresolved. Sequencing was done on a sample of PBMCs or a T cell subset sorted from them (not recorded which). The source of this sequence is a man aged 18 to 29 who had mild COVID-19 (a few samples of this study predate the infection). Cell type and time point are not known. The CDR3 DNA is TGTGCCAGCAGAAGGGAGCGCAATCAGCCCCAGCATTTT. It codes for CASRRERNQPQHF.